Below, 27 T cell receptor beta chains from the same sample are listed, as sequenced in a study of early T cells in non-severe SARS-CoV-2 infection. One entry per CDR3 protein, called by TCRdb with MiXCR from the 5' RACE reads. The data contain around 21,000 distinct CDR3 sequences, around 4% of them singletons. Sequencing was done on a sample of whole blood. The receptor source for this set is an adult who was a healthcare worker with PCR-confirmed SARS-CoV-2 infection or an uninfected control (not recorded which).

In its sample, this clonotype was seen many times. The J gene is TRBJ2-1, the V gene TRBV12-3 or TRBV12-4, with 9 bases matching TRBD1. The V segment lost 3 bases and the J segment 6 bases; nucleotides outside the gene matches: 6. The CDR3 sequence is 15 residues long. The CDR3 bases are TGTGCCAGCAGTTTTAGGGACAGGGTACCCAATGAGCAGTTCTTC. Its protein is CASSFRDRVPNEQFF.

In its sample, this clonotype was seen many times. The CDR3 coding sequence is TGTGCCAGCAGTTCGTCGGGAGGGTACGGTGAGCAGTTCTTC. This translates into CASSSSGGYGEQFF. The chain combines TRBV6-5 with TRBJ2-1; TRBD2 aligns across 8 bases. The V gene end was trimmed by 4 bases and the J gene end by 9 bases; junction bases not matched to a gene: 8. The CDR3 loop spans 14 amino acids. The V gene's germline CDR1 is MNHEY and CDR2 SVGAGI.

This clonotype was detected ten times or more. The chain links TRBV7-9 to TRBJ2-3, with 12 bases that match TRBD2. This CDR3 has 20 residues. Losses at the gene ends were 6 bases for V and 8 bases for J; bases not matched to a gene: 24. Looked up from germline, CDR1 is SEHNR and CDR2 is FQNEAQ (reference sequence). CDR3 bases: TGTGCCAGCAGTGCAGGGTCCGGGACTAGCGGGCGAACGGGTGGCGGTACGCAGTATTTT. This sequence encodes CASSAGSGTSGRTGGGTQYF. The complete variable domain, with remaining parts taken from reference TRBV7-9 and TRBJ2-3, reads DTGVSQNPRHKITKRGQNVTFRCDPISEHNRLYWYRQTLGQGPEFLTYFQNEAQLEKSRLLSDRFSAERPKGSFSTLEIQRTEQGDSAMYLCASSAGSGTSGRTGGGTQYFGPGTRLTVL.

This clonotype was found a few times. V is TRBV13 and J is TRBJ1-6; D is perhaps TRBD1 (6 bases). With 3 bases removed from V and 10 bases from J, the gap between germline ends came to 13 bases. This CDR3 region has 14 residues. Germline V gene lookup returns CDR1 PRHDT and CDR2 FYEKMQ (reference sequence). DNA of the CDR3: TGTGCCAGCAGCTTCGAAGGGGGGGCATCACCCCTCCACTTT. Translating gives CASSFEGGASPLHF.

CDR3 residues: CASSPSSGQDTQYF. DNA of the CDR3: TGCGCCAGCAGCCCCTCCAGTGGCCAAGATACGCAGTATTTT. The chain carries TRBV5-1 and TRBJ2-3; D is unclear. In germline, CDR1 is SGHRS, CDR2 YFSETQ. The CDR3 length is 14 residues. Trimming took off 4 bases at V and 5 bases at J, with 14 bases between the two ends.

This clonotype was recorded many times. The chain joins TRBV7-6 to TRBJ2-1; D is perhaps TRBD2 (5 bases). Germline V gene lookup returns CDR1 SGHVS and CDR2 FNYEAQ. V was clipped by 4 bases and J by 7 bases, with 11 bases between them. The CDR3 is 13 amino acids. For the CDR3, the DNA is TGTGCCAGCAGCTCGGGGATTTGGAATGAGCAGTTCTTC. It codes for CASSSGIWNEQFF.

This clonotype qualifies as medium-sized. V gene TRBV7-9 combines with J gene TRBJ1-4; D remains unclear. In germline, CDR1 is SEHNR, CDR2 FQNEAQ (reference sequence). Trimming cost V 3 bases and J 4 bases, with 3 bases left between them. CDR3 size: 12 residues. CDR3 DNA sequence: TGTGCCAGCAGCTTGGGTAATGAAAAACTGTTTTTT. This codes for CASSLGNEKLFF.

A few counts support this clonotype. The gene calls are TRBV6-6 and TRBJ2-3; no clear D gene. This CDR3 has 14 residues. Per the germline V gene, CDR1 is MNHNY and CDR2 is SVGAGI (reference sequence). Trimming pared 3 bases from V and 6 bases from J, leaving 13 bases between. The CDR3 region has the DNA TGTGCCAGCAGTTATCGGCCGGACCGGGATACGCAGTATTTT. Its protein product is CASSYRPDRDTQYF.

At least ten counts were recorded for this clonotype. The chain recombines TRBV29-1 with TRBJ2-5; no firm D call. CDR1 is SQVTM, CDR2 ANQGSEA, per germline. V was cut by 4 bases and J by 1 base, with 10 bases left in between. This CDR3 contains 13 residues. The DNA for the CDR3 is TGCAGCGTTGGGTGGAACCTCCAAGAGACCCAGTACTTC. It translates to CSVGWNLQETQYF.

This clonotype was seen at least ten times. The chain is built from TRBV2 and TRBJ2-1; D remains ambiguous. V was shortened by 6 bases and J by 7 bases, with 13 bases between the two germline ends. From germline, CDR1 is SNHLY and CDR2 FYNNEI. The CDR3 runs to 13 residues. CDR3 sequence: CASRRPPWNEQFF. In DNA form, the CDR3 reads TGTGCCAGCAGAAGACCGCCCTGGAATGAGCAGTTCTTC.

This clonotype was seen many times. The rearrangement uses TRBV4-2 and TRBJ2-7; D tentatively fits TRBD1 or TRBD2 (5 bases each). Germline assignment: CDR1 LGHNA and CDR2 YNFKEQ. CDR3 length: 18 residues. Trimming removed 0 bases at V and 0 bases at J, with 18 bases between. CDR3: CASSQDSWGTGSSYEQYF. In nucleotides, the CDR3 is TGTGCCAGCAGCCAAGATTCCTGGGGGACGGGGAGCTCCTACGAGCAGTACTTC.

This clonotype appeared many times. This chain connects TRBV30 to TRBJ2-5; 9 nucleotides match TRBD2. The germline CDR1 and CDR2 sequences are GTSNPN and SVGIG (reference sequence). Trimming removed 8 bases from V and 2 bases from J; junction bases left unmatched: 15. This CDR3 comprises 16 residues. The CDR3 DNA is TGTGCCGGAGGATCCCTAGCGGGGATGGGACAAGAGACCCAGTACTTC. It specifies CAGGSLAGMGQETQYF.

This clonotype has a handful of counts. At one end the junction does not follow the germline gene, possibly because of a read error. J is TRBJ2-3 and V is TRBV11-2, with TRBD2 matching over 9 bases. CDR1 is SGHAT, CDR2 FQNNGV, per germline. The CDR3 covers 13 residues. DNA for the CDR3: TGTGCCAGCACTCTCACGGAGGGACTAGCAATGAATTTT. Translated, it gives CASTLTEGLAMNF.

At least ten counts were recorded for this clonotype. CDR3 sequence reads: CASSQEAPPRTDTQYF. The CDR3, as DNA: TGTGCCAGCAGCCAAGAGGCCCCCCCCCGCACAGATACGCAGTATTTT. The chain links TRBV4-2 to TRBJ2-3; D remains unclear. This CDR3 spans 16 amino acids. The V end lost 0 bases, the J end lost 1 base, and 11 bases lay between the germline ends. The germline gives CDR1 LGHNA, CDR2 YNFKEQ.

In its sample, this clonotype ranks as medium-sized. This CDR3 fails to terminate in the conserved phenylalanine or tryptophan, so it likely reflects a read error. The DNA is omitted, as the CDR3 cannot be located on it reliably, and the CDR3 follows TCRdb's listing. V gene TRBV21-1 combines with J gene TRBJ1-2; the D call TRBD1 from the table was never checked on the DNA. TRBV21-1 counts as a pseudogene. The CDR3 is 11 residues long, ends included. Here the CDR3 reads CASSLAPPADG.

At least ten counts were recorded for this clonotype. The V call is TRBV3-1, the J call TRBJ1-2, with 8 bases matching TRBD1. The CDR3 has 14 residues. Germline V lookup: CDR1 LGHDT, CDR2 YNNKEL (reference sequence). J gave up 3 bases and V 5 bases, and 5 bases lay outside the gene matches. CDR3 bases: TGTGCCAGCAGCGGACAGGGCGACTACTATGGCTACACCTTC. Amino acid sequence: CASSGQGDYYGYTF.

In this sample, this clonotype turned up many times. The gene calls are TRBV7-6 and TRBJ1-2; D is uncertain. Trimming shortened V by 5 bases and J by 2 bases, and 12 bases separated the two germline ends. The CDR3 has 14 residues. Germline V gives CDR1 SGHVS, CDR2 FNYEAQ. DNA of the CDR3: TGTGCCAGCAGCCCAAGGACCGCGAACTATGGCTACACCTTC. Protein product: CASSPRTANYGYTF.

This clonotype has at least ten counts. This chain joins TRBV5-1 and TRBJ2-5; D is possibly TRBD1 or TRBD2 (6 bases each). The germline gives CDR1 SGHRS, CDR2 YFSETQ. The CDR3 loop spans 17 amino acids. The V end was cut by 0 bases, the J end by 2 bases, with 17 bases between. CDR3 residues: CASSLAGGGSTQETQYF. The CDR3 bases are TGCGCCAGCAGCTTGGCCGGAGGGGGGTCCACTCAAGAGACCCAGTACTTC.

V gene TRBV5-1 combines with J gene TRBJ2-2, with 10 bases identical to TRBD2. CDR3 length: 16 residues. J lost 2 bases, V lost 2 bases, and 3 bases had no gene match. Germline lookup yields CDR1 SGHRS and CDR2 YFSETQ. The CDR3 is CASSFLAGDNTGELFF. The CDR3 coding sequence is TGCGCCAGCAGCTTCCTAGCGGGGGACAACACCGGGGAGCTGTTTTTT.

A remark on this clonotype: An end of the junction differs from the germline gene, which may be a read error. This chain connects TRBV7-7 to TRBJ2-2; 8 nucleotides agree with TRBD2. Germline CDR1 and CDR2: SSHAT and FNYEAQ (reference sequence). The CDR3 totals 16 residues. The chain's CDR3 is CASSLEAGVYTGELFF. The CDR3 region has the DNA TGTGCTAGCAGCTTAGAAGCGGGGGTCTACACCGGGGAGCTGTTTTTT.

This clonotype was recorded at least ten times. This chain links TRBV27 with TRBJ2-5; the D gene is possibly TRBD1 (5 bases). The germline V and J ends were trimmed by 8 bases and 4 bases, with 17 bases remaining between them. From germline, CDR1 is MNHEY and CDR2 SMNVEV (reference sequence). CDR3 length equals 14 residues. For the CDR3, the DNA is TGTGCCAGCGCCAGTCGTACGCAGGGAGAGACCCAGTACTTC. Translation gives CASASRTQGETQYF.

This clonotype has ten or more counts. This sequence joins TRBV10-3 and TRBJ1-1; possibly TRBD1 for D (5 bases). With 2 bases removed from V and 1 base from J, the gap between germline ends came to 11 bases. The germline gives CDR1 ENHRY, CDR2 SYGVKD. The CDR3 has 15 residues. This CDR3 reads CAISEHRTRNTEAFF. CDR3 coding DNA: TGTGCCATCAGTGAGCACAGGACCAGGAACACTGAAGCTTTCTTT.

This clonotype appeared a few times. V and J are TRBV6-5 and TRBJ2-5, with 9 bases lining up with TRBD1. The germline V gene has CDR1 MNHEY and CDR2 SVGAGI. The CDR3 is 16 amino acids. With 2 bases clipped from V and 2 bases from J, the junction kept 6 bases outside the gene matches. CDR3 coding DNA: TGTGCCAGCAGTTACGGCGGGACAGGGAGTCAAGAGACCCAGTACTTC. Its protein is CASSYGGTGSQETQYF.

This clonotype has a handful of counts. This rearrangement joins TRBV3-1 to TRBJ1-6, with TRBD1 as a possible D gene (5 bases). Trimming took off 4 bases at V and 6 bases at J, with 13 bases between the two ends. In germline, CDR1 is LGHDT, CDR2 YNNKEL (reference sequence). The CDR3 is 15 amino acids. CDR3 residues: CASSRGLPGNSPLHF. CDR3 in DNA: TGTGCCAGCAGCCGGGGCCTACCTGGTAATTCACCCCTCCACTTT.

This clonotype appeared many times. The V gene is TRBV12-3 or TRBV12-4, the J gene TRBJ2-3; a possible D gene is TRBD2 (5 bases). The CDR3 covers 11 residues. V gave up 6 bases and J gave up 7 bases, with 8 bases separating them. CDR3 nucleotides: TGTGCCAGCAGCTCGGGGTATACGCAGTATTTT. This codes for CASSSGYTQYF.

This clonotype was recorded many times. The chain links TRBV12-3 or TRBV12-4 to TRBJ2-7; D gene uncertain. Between the trimmed V and J ends, which lost 5 bases and 0 bases, there was a span of 8 bases. The CDR3 totals 13 residues. The CDR3 here is CASSPLISYEQYF. CDR3 nucleotides: TGTGCCAGCAGTCCACTAATCTCCTACGAGCAGTACTTC.

This clonotype has a count of ten or more. This chain uses TRBV12-3 or TRBV12-4 with TRBJ1-4; D unresolved. V lost 4 bases to trimming and J lost 3 bases, with 12 bases between them. This CDR3 spans 15 amino acids. Written as DNA, the CDR3 is TGTGCCAGCAGTTGGGCAGCCGTGGCTAATGAAAAACTGTTTTTT. Translated, it gives CASSWAAVANEKLFF.